This T cell receptor (beta chain) emerged from a study of OX40 agonist ivuxolimab in advanced cancers. Clones were read by immunoSEQ multiplex PCR, and TCRdb kept only the in-frame ones, dropping some. Here the sample spans over 85,000 clones, roughly 88% being singletons. The receptor was isolated from an adult with an advanced solid tumor such as melanoma, head and neck, liver or kidney cancer. The sample consisted of CD4+ or CD8+ T cells sorted from blood, taken in a trial of the OX40 agonist ivuxolimab.

The CDR3 nucleotides are TGTGCCAGCAGACCGGACAGGGGGATCCACGAGCAGTACTTC. Protein product: CASRPDRGIHEQYF. This chain connects TRBV6-5 to TRBJ2-7, with 10 bases matching TRBD1. CDR3 length: 14 residues. Looked up from germline, CDR1 is MNHEY and CDR2 is SVGAGI. V gave up 6 bases and J gave up 5 bases; unmatched junction bases: 7.